This passage covers 19 T cell receptor beta chains from one sample sequenced in a study of cytomegalovirus exposure and HLA in healthy donors. This PCR relied on a set of 60 Vbeta primers and 13 Jbeta primers. Produced via immunoSEQ multiplex PCR; TCRdb's table is partial and in-frame only. Among 120,000 to 150,000 clones listed, under 80% were seen once. Material for sequencing was PBMCs. The source of these receptors is a woman between 45 and 60 years old in good health and CMV-seropositive.

V gene TRBV29-1 combines with J gene TRBJ1-3; D uncertain. V was cut by 5 bases and J by 0 bases, with 8 bases left in between. Germline-derived CDR1 and CDR2 are SQVTM and ANQGSEA. This CDR3 has 13 residues. The CDR3 region has the DNA TGCAGCGTTTATACGAGCTCTGGAAACACCATATATTTT. It encodes CSVYTSSGNTIYF.

The chain is built from TRBV6-1 and TRBJ1-4, with TRBD1 matching 9 bases. Germline loops: CDR1 MNHNS, CDR2 SASEGT. This CDR3 is 14 amino acids long. V lost 5 bases to trimming and J lost 8 bases; unmatched junction nucleotides: 6. In DNA, the CDR3 is TGTGCCAGCAGTATACAGGGGGCGGGAGAAAAACTGTTTTTT. Residues: CASSIQGAGEKLFF.

V usage is TRBV6-7 and J usage is TRBJ1-5; D gene unclear. TRBV6-7 is an open reading frame, and its role is uncertain. This CDR3 contains 13 residues. V was trimmed by 8 bases and J by 1 base, leaving 9 bases between them. CDR3 DNA: TGTGCCAGCTTGAGTAAGAGCAATCAGCCCCAGCATTTT. Its translation is CASLSKSNQPQHF.

This clone was counted only a few times. The CDR3 reads CASSPGAGALYEQYF. CDR3 in DNA: TGTGCCAGCAGCCCTGGGGCGGGAGCTCTCTACGAGCAGTACTTC. The chain is built from TRBV7-9 and TRBJ2-7, with 7 bases aligning to TRBD2. Trimming removed 5 bases from V and 3 bases from J; junction bases left unmatched: 10. This CDR3 spans 15 amino acids. The germline CDR1 and CDR2 sequences are SEHNR and FQNEAQ (reference sequence).

This chain uses TRBV6-1 with TRBJ1-4; 9 bases fit TRBD1. CDR3 length: 14 residues. The germline gives CDR1 MNHNS, CDR2 SASEGT. J was trimmed by 8 bases and V by 7 bases; bases with no gene match: 8. The CDR3 DNA sequence: TGTGCCAGCACCAAGGACAGGGGTGAGGAAAAACTGTTTTTT. The encoded protein is CASTKDRGEEKLFF.

This rearrangement joins TRBV7-2 to TRBJ1-4; 9 nucleotides match TRBD1. This CDR3 is 14 amino acids long. Germline V gene sequence: CDR1 SGHTA, CDR2 FQGNSA. V shed 6 bases and J 6 bases; nucleotides not matched to a gene: 5. This CDR3 reads CASSQQGADEKLFF. DNA for the CDR3: TGTGCCAGCAGTCAACAGGGGGCGGATGAAAAACTGTTTTTT.

The rearrangement links TRBV18 to TRBJ2-3; D perhaps matches TRBD2 (6 bases). Deletions cut 3 bases from V and 5 bases from J, with 9 bases between. The CDR3 consists of 13 residues. Per germline, CDR1 KGHSH and CDR2 LQKENI. The CDR3 DNA follows: TGTGCCAGCTCACCCCCGGGGGAAGATACGCAGTATTTT. This sequence encodes CASSPPGEDTQYF.

This clone has more than one count but fewer than ten. The chain uses TRBV5-4 and TRBJ2-3; 10 positions match TRBD2. The V segment lost 0 bases and the J segment 4 bases; nucleotides outside the gene matches: 5. The CDR3 has 16 residues. Looked up from germline, CDR1 is SGHNT and CDR2 is YYREEE (reference sequence). The CDR3 sequence is CASSLEPGLASDTQYF. The CDR3 DNA reads as TGTGCCAGCAGCTTGGAGCCGGGACTAGCGTCAGATACGCAGTATTTT.

This clone was detected a few times. The chain recombines TRBV15 with TRBJ2-5, with 8 bases that match TRBD2. CDR1 and CDR2 from the germline V gene are LNHNV and YYDKDF (reference sequence). The CDR3 length is 15 residues. With V trimmed by 0 bases and J by 4 bases, 4 bases remained unmatched. The CDR3 reads CATSRDVAGSETQYF. As DNA, the CDR3 is TGTGCCACCAGCAGAGATGTAGCGGGGTCAGAGACCCAGTACTTC.

V and J are TRBV19 and TRBJ2-7; D perhaps matches TRBD2 (5 bases). Germline CDR1 LNHDA, CDR2 SQIVND (reference sequence). Trimming left V 4 bases short and J 9 bases short, with 16 bases between. The CDR3 loop spans 13 amino acids. The CDR3 loop reads CASSTGTLGRQYF. The CDR3, as DNA: TGTGCCAGTAGTACGGGAACTTTGGGTCGGCAGTACTTC.

The chain links TRBV18 to TRBJ2-7; 11 nucleotides line up with TRBD1. The CDR3 has 15 amino acids. V gave up 1 base and J gave up 7 bases; unmatched junction bases: 6. Per the germline V gene, CDR1 is KGHSH and CDR2 is LQKENI. The CDR3 here is CASSPLGTGGKEQYF. CDR3 in DNA: TGTGCCAGCTCACCACTCGGGACAGGGGGAAAGGAGCAGTACTTC.

The chain carries TRBV15 and TRBJ1-1, with TRBD1 as a possible D gene (6 bases). This CDR3 has 15 residues. Deletions cut 0 bases from V and 6 bases from J, with 14 bases between. Germline V gene lookup returns CDR1 LNHNV and CDR2 YYDKDF (reference sequence). The CDR3 spells CATSREEGGRSEAFF. The DNA of the CDR3 is TGTGCCACCAGCAGAGAGGAGGGGGGGAGATCTGAAGCTTTCTTT.

The chain employs TRBV21-1 and TRBJ2-7; TRBD2, the table's D call, was not compared with the DNA. TRBV21-1 is noted as a pseudogene. The length of the CDR3 is 10 residues. The CDR3 loop is CARVEGEQYF. The DNA of the CDR3 is TGTGCCAGAGTTGAGGGCGAGCAGTACTTC.

The chain uses TRBV28 and TRBJ1-2, with D possibly being TRBD1 (6 bases). The V and J ends lost 6 bases and 2 bases respectively, with 10 bases between them. The CDR3 loop spans 13 amino acids. The germline V gene has CDR1 MDHEN and CDR2 SYDVKM. The CDR3 loop is CASRPQGNYGYTF. CDR3 DNA: TGTGCCAGCAGGCCCCAGGGGAACTATGGCTACACCTTC.

The V gene is TRBV11-3, the J gene TRBJ2-7; 7 bases fit TRBD1. The CDR3 length is 13 residues. V dropped 5 bases and J dropped 5; count of bases not matched to a gene: 6. CDR1 and CDR2 (germline): SGHNT, YENEEA. The chain's CDR3 is CASSTGQTDEQYF. CDR3 bases: TGTGCCAGCAGCACGGGACAGACTGACGAGCAGTACTTC.

The chain combines TRBV7-2 with TRBJ1-1; D might be TRBD1 (6 bases). CDR1 and CDR2 from the germline V gene are SGHTA and FQGNSA. V was shortened by 2 bases and J by 4 bases, with 11 bases between the two germline ends. The length of the CDR3 is 14 residues. CDR3: CASSLYRDLTEAFF. The CDR3 DNA reads as TGTGCCAGCAGCTTATACAGGGATCTCACTGAAGCTTTCTTT.

The chain couples TRBV5-1 to TRBJ1-6; 9 bases are a match to TRBD1. The germline gives CDR1 SGHRS, CDR2 YFSETQ. Trimming took 2 bases from V and 6 from J; bases not matched to a gene: 3. The CDR3 contains 15 residues. The CDR3 DNA reads TGCGCCAGCAGCTTCGAGGACAGGGGTAATTCACCCCTCCACTTT. Its translation: CASSFEDRGNSPLHF.

The chain uses TRBV7-8 and TRBJ1-2; TRBD1 might be the D (5 bases). The CDR3 contains 15 residues. Germline CDR1 SGHVS, CDR2 FQNEAQ. V gave up 5 bases and J gave up 8 bases, with 21 bases separating them. Here the CDR3 reads CASSNRDSRQLGYTF. CDR3 sequence (DNA): TGTGCCAGCAGCAACCGGGACTCCCGCCAATTAGGCTACACCTTC.

The V call is TRBV25-1, the J call TRBJ1-2, with TRBD1 identical over 7 bases. The CDR3 consists of 15 residues. In germline, CDR1 is MGHDK, CDR2 SYGVNS. The trim removed 5 bases at V and 8 bases at J, leaving 14 bases unmatched. The CDR3 coding sequence is TGTGCCAGCAGTTTTCCGGGACAGTTTGGAGGCGGCTACACCTTC. Protein sequence: CASSFPGQFGGGYTF.